This passage covers 28 T cell receptor beta chains from one sample sequenced in a study of blood T cells in healthy people across ages. For the second PCR, which ran for roughly 7 to 11 cycles, a sample-barcoded 5' primer and a J-beta primer mix were used. Via MiXCR, TCRdb re-called the 5' RACE reads, giving one row per CDR3 protein. Of 700,000 or so distinct CDR3 sequences in the sample, over 40% were seen once. The sequenced sample consisted of blood. These receptors originate from an elderly man in good health.

The chain employs TRBV20-1 and TRBJ2-3; TRBD1 agrees at 9 bases. There are 17 residues in the CDR3. Germline V gene lookup returns CDR1 DFQATT and CDR2 SNEGSKA (reference sequence). V trimming: 0 bases; J trimming: 3 bases; junction bases outside the gene matches: 10. The CDR3 spells CSARESPGTGQTDTQYF. CDR3 sequence (DNA): TGCAGTGCTAGAGAGAGTCCCGGGACAGGGCAAACAGATACGCAGTATTTT.

V and J are TRBV7-2 and TRBJ2-5; 8 nucleotides agree with TRBD1. The J call may be mistaken, given a closer DNA end match to TRBJ2-7. The germline V gene has CDR1 SGHTA and CDR2 FQGNSA. The CDR3 loop spans 14 amino acids. The CDR3 bases are TGTGCCAGCAGCTTAGGCCGGACAGGGCGCGAGCAGTACTTC. Translation: CASSLGRTGREQYF.

This clonotype was counted a single time. The chain joins TRBV14 to TRBJ1-5, with D hard to call. There are 13 residues in the CDR3. The V and J ends lost 0 bases and 7 bases respectively, with 7 bases between them. Germline V lookup: CDR1 SGHDN, CDR2 FVKESK. The CDR3 DNA sequence: TGTGCCAGCAGCCAAGAGGGTTGGCAGCCCCAGCATTTT. This translates into CASSQEGWQPQHF.

This clonotype appeared a few times. This chain joins TRBV7-3 and TRBJ2-3, with D possibly being TRBD1 or TRBD2 (7 bases each). Germline V gene data show CDR1 as SGHTA and CDR2 as FQGTGA. V was shortened by 5 bases and J by 7 bases, with 16 bases between the two germline ends. The CDR3 loop spans 14 amino acids. This CDR3 is CASSPRQGLNTQYF. The CDR3 DNA sequence: TGTGCCAGCAGCCCTAGACAGGGACTAAATACGCAGTATTTT.

This clonotype was seen at least ten times. The chain recombines TRBV4-3 with TRBJ2-4, with TRBD2 as a possible D gene (6 bases). The germline gives CDR1 LGHNA, CDR2 YSLEER. The CDR3 runs 15 residues. The ends were cut back, 0 bases at V and 5 bases at J, with 11 bases in the middle. The CDR3 spells CASSQDWRGENIQYF. CDR3 nucleotides: TGCGCCAGCAGCCAAGACTGGCGGGGCGAAAACATTCAGTACTTC.

This chain uses TRBV5-6 with TRBJ2-1, with a weak D call TRBD1 (7 bases). The germline V gene encodes CDR1 SGHDT and CDR2 YYEEEE. This CDR3 has 15 residues. CDR3 in amino acids: CVTTVQGGSYNEQFF. The CDR3 nucleotides are TGTGTCACCACAGTCCAGGGGGGCTCCTACAATGAGCAGTTCTTC.

The V gene is TRBV4-2, the J gene TRBJ2-7, with 8 positions matching TRBD1. V shed 3 bases and J 0 bases; nucleotides not matched to a gene: 4. Germline V gives CDR1 LGHNA, CDR2 YNFKEQ. The CDR3 length is 15 residues. CDR3 loop: CASSQGTGPSYEQYF. The CDR3, as DNA: TGTGCCAGCAGCCAGGGGACAGGTCCCTCCTACGAGCAGTACTTC.

V is TRBV20-1 and J is TRBJ2-1; weak D call: TRBD2 (8 bases). This CDR3 is 15 amino acids long. V lost 1 base and J lost 6, with 16 bases in between. Germline CDR1 DFQATT, CDR2 SNEGSKA (reference sequence). This chain's CDR3 is CSARVAGQLANEQFF. The DNA for the CDR3 is TGCAGTGCTAGAGTAGCGGGACAGCTTGCCAATGAGCAGTTCTTC.

This chain connects TRBV30 to TRBJ2-3; D might be TRBD1 (6 bases). The CDR3 is made up of 12 amino acids. Per germline, CDR1 GTSNPN and CDR2 SVGIG (reference sequence). V lost 3 bases, J lost 6 bases, and 10 bases lay in between. The DNA of the CDR3 is TGTGCCTGGAGCGTTCAGGGGGATACGCAGTATTTT. Its translation: CAWSVQGDTQYF. Complete variable domain (other parts from reference TRBV30 and TRBJ2-3): SQTIHQWPATLVQPVGSPLSLECTVEGTSNPNLYWYRQAAGRGLQLLFYSVGIGQISSEVPQNLSASRPQDRQFILSSKKLLLSDSGFYLCAWSVQGDTQYFGPGTRLTVL.

This clonotype was observed a handful of times. This may stem from a read error, because a much larger clone lies one nucleotide away. The chain carries TRBV12-3 or TRBV12-4 and TRBJ2-3; 7 nucleotides agree with TRBD2. There are 15 residues in the CDR3. Trimming removed 8 bases from V and 3 bases from J; junction bases left unmatched: 11. The CDR3 loop reads CASGRLAVYTDTQYF. The CDR3 bases are TGTGCCAGCGGACGCCTAGCGGTGTATACAGATACGCAGTATTTT.

V and J are TRBV7-2 and TRBJ2-1, with D tentatively TRBD1 (5 bases). There are 16 residues in the CDR3. Germline loops: CDR1 SGHTA, CDR2 FQGNSA. V lost 5 bases and J lost 0, with 14 bases in between. This CDR3 is CASSMPRVSSYNEQFF. DNA of the CDR3: TGTGCCAGCAGCATGCCCAGGGTTAGCTCCTACAATGAGCAGTTCTTC.

This chain joins TRBV7-9 and TRBJ1-1; the match to TRBD1 covers 8 bases. CDR1 is SEHNR and CDR2 is FQNEAQ in the germline V gene (reference sequence). CDR3 length equals 18 residues. V was clipped by 8 bases and J by 6 bases; unmatched bases: 23. CDR3: CASGGRPGATGEVAEAFF. The CDR3 coding sequence is TGTGCCAGCGGTGGCCGACCGGGGGCGACAGGGGAGGTCGCTGAAGCTTTCTTT.

The rearrangement joins TRBV19 to TRBJ1-4; 9 bases fit TRBD1. Germline assignment: CDR1 LNHDA and CDR2 SQIVND (reference sequence). The CDR3 contains 16 residues. The trim removed 4 bases at V and 0 bases at J, leaving 3 bases unmatched. The DNA of the CDR3 is TGTGCCAGTAGTAAACAGGGGGCCGCAACTAATGAAAAACTGTTTTTT. Amino acids: CASSKQGAATNEKLFF.

The V and J genes are TRBV27 and TRBJ1-2; possibly TRBD1 for D (5 bases). Looked up from germline, CDR1 is MNHEY and CDR2 is SMNVEV (reference sequence). The CDR3 length is 14 residues. V lost 4 bases and J lost 7, with 16 bases in between. CDR3 protein: CASSSPGNRGGYTF. CDR3 DNA: TGTGCCAGCAGTTCTCCAGGGAACCGGGGTGGCTACACCTTC.

This clonotype was seen ten or more times. The chain couples TRBV29-1 to TRBJ2-1; 9 bases align to TRBD2. CDR1 SQVTM and CDR2 ANQGSEA come from the germline V gene. The CDR3 length is 17 residues. The V segment lost 6 bases and the J segment 2 bases; nucleotides outside the gene matches: 14. The CDR3 sequence: CSVRAGAGGFAYNEQFF. The CDR3 DNA sequence: TGCAGCGTCCGAGCGGGAGCGGGAGGATTTGCCTACAATGAGCAGTTCTTC.

This clonotype came up a few times. This chain connects TRBV9 to TRBJ2-1, with 7 bases fitting TRBD2. The CDR3 has 13 residues. Germline V lookup: CDR1 SGDLS, CDR2 YYNGEE. Trimming took 0 bases from V and 6 from J; bases not matched to a gene: 0. CDR3: CASSVAGGNEQFF. CDR3 nucleotide sequence: TGTGCCAGCAGCGTAGCGGGGGGCAATGAGCAGTTCTTC.

V gene TRBV6-2 or TRBV6-3 combines with J gene TRBJ1-2; possible D gene TRBD1, 6 bases. The CDR3 sequence is 13 residues long. The V gene's germline CDR1 is MNHEY and CDR2 SVGEGT. Trimming shortened V by 2 bases and J by 8 bases, and 12 bases separated the two germline ends. As DNA, the CDR3 is TGTGCCAGCAGTTACACAGGGTCCTACGGCTACACCTTC. It translates to CASSYTGSYGYTF.

This clonotype was counted at least ten times. This chain joins TRBV5-6 and TRBJ2-2; D might be TRBD1 (5 bases). CDR3 length: 15 amino acids. Between the trimmed V and J ends, which lost 1 base and 3 bases, there was a span of 10 bases. CDR1 is SGHDT, CDR2 YYEEEE, per germline. The CDR3 here is CASSLYSRDTGELFF. Written as DNA, the CDR3 is TGTGCCAGCAGCTTGTATAGCAGGGACACCGGGGAGCTGTTTTTT.

The rearrangement joins TRBV4-3 to TRBJ1-1; D not certain. CDR1 and CDR2 from the germline V gene are LGHNA and YSLEER. V lost 3 bases, J lost 3 bases, and 11 bases lay in between. The CDR3 length is 14 residues. The CDR3 nucleotides are TGCGCCAGCAGCCAGATATTATGGGACACTGAAGCTTTCTTT. Amino acid sequence: CASSQILWDTEAFF.

The rearrangement links TRBV4-3 to TRBJ2-4; possibly TRBD2 for D (6 bases). Matching the DNA end better, TRBJ2-7 makes the J call doubtful. Germline CDR1 reads LGHNA; CDR2 reads YSLEER. The CDR3 length is 15 residues. CDR3 bases: TGCGCCAGCAGCCAAGAACTGGACTACACCTACGAGCAGTACTTC. It yields the protein CASSQELDYTYEQYF.

This clonotype has more than one count but fewer than ten. V gene TRBV5-6 combines with J gene TRBJ1-6, with 8 bases that match TRBD1. V trimming: 3 bases; J trimming: 7 bases; junction bases outside the gene matches: 12. CDR3 length equals 17 residues. The germline CDR1 and CDR2 sequences are SGHDT and YYEEEE. The CDR3 nucleotides are TGTGCCAGCAGCTCACTCGGACAGGGAGGGTCCAATTCACCCCTCCACTTT. Translation gives CASSSLGQGGSNSPLHF. Filled out from reference TRBV5-6 and TRBJ1-6, the complete variable domain reads DAGVTQSPTHLIKTRGQQVTLRCSPKSGHDTVSWYQQALGQGPQFIFQYYEEEERQRGNFPDRFSGHQFPNYSSELNVNALLLGDSALYLCASSSLGQGGSNSPLHFGNGTRLTVT.

This clonotype is a singleton in its sample. A much larger clone sits a single nucleotide away, making a read error possible. The V gene is TRBV20-1, the J gene TRBJ1-5; D is perhaps TRBD1 (5 bases). Germline CDR1 reads DFQATT; CDR2 reads SNEGSKA (reference sequence). CDR3 size: 14 residues. V dropped 0 bases and J dropped 6 bases, with 12 bases sitting between them. The CDR3 protein is CSARDERGGQPQHF. The CDR3 nucleotides are TGCAGTGCTAGAGATGAACGGGGCGGTCAGCCCCAGCATTTT.

Turning to this clonotype: Sequence at one end of the junction differs from germline and may be a read error. The chain employs TRBV4-1 and TRBJ1-1, with D possibly matching TRBD1 (6 bases). The germline V gene encodes CDR1 MGHRA and CDR2 YSYEKL. This CDR3 region has 16 residues. The CDR3 nucleotides read TGCGCCAGCAACCAAGTGACAAACAGGGAGGGAACTGAAGCTTTCTTT. Translation: CASNQVTNREGTEAFF.

The V call is TRBV10-3, the J call TRBJ1-2; D is possibly TRBD1 (6 bases). Trimming pared 6 bases from V and 3 bases from J, leaving 17 bases between. Germline-derived CDR1 and CDR2 are ENHRY and SYGVKD. The CDR3 is made up of 15 amino acids. CDR3 amino acids: CAIRPSGAPDYGYTF. CDR3 DNA: TGTGCCATCAGACCATCAGGGGCTCCTGACTATGGCTACACCTTC.

The chain combines TRBV10-3 with TRBJ2-4; D call uncertain. The end of the DNA aligns better with TRBJ2-7, so the J call may be wrong. The CDR3 has 15 amino acids. Germline assignment: CDR1 ENHRY and CDR2 SYGVKD. The chain's CDR3 is CAISESDTLRDEQYF. For the CDR3, the DNA is TGTGCCATCAGTGAGAGTGACACCCTTCGGGACGAGCAGTACTTC.

J is TRBJ2-5 and V is TRBV25-1; TRBD1 or TRBD2 may be the D gene (5 bases each). Trimming pared 6 bases from V and 1 base from J, leaving 18 bases between. This CDR3 is built from 16 residues. Germline V gene sequence: CDR1 MGHDK, CDR2 SYGVNS. This CDR3 is CASSRGVTGPQETQYF. In nucleotides, the CDR3 is TGTGCCAGCAGCCGAGGGGTCACAGGACCCCAAGAGACCCAGTACTTC.

CDR3 protein: CASRVPIYNEQFF. The CDR3 DNA sequence: TGTGCCAGCAGGGTACCTATTTACAATGAGCAGTTCTTC. This chain joins TRBV6-6 and TRBJ2-1; D remains ambiguous. Trimming took off 6 bases at V and 4 bases at J, with 10 bases between the two ends. CDR1 is MNHNY, CDR2 SVGAGI, per germline (reference sequence). The CDR3 runs to 13 residues.

This clonotype was found many times. This chain connects TRBV29-1 to TRBJ2-7; no clear D. The V end was cut by 4 bases, the J end by 3 bases, with 16 bases between. The CDR3 is 14 amino acids. Germline V gene data show CDR1 as SQVTM and CDR2 as ANQGSEA. For the CDR3, the DNA is TGCAGCGTTGTCTTGGACCCAGTTGACTACGAGCAGTACTTC. Its protein is CSVVLDPVDYEQYF.